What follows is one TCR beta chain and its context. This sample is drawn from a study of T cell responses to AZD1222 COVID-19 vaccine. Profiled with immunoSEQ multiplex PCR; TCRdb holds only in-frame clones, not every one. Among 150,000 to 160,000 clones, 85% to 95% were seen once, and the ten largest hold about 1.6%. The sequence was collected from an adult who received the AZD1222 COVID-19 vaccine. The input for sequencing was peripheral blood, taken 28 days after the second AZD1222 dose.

The CDR3 loop is CASSQGLRGDTQYF. The CDR3 nucleotides read TGTGCCAGTAGTCAGGGACTCCGCGGAGATACGCAGTATTTT. The J gene is TRBJ2-3, the V gene TRBV19, with D possibly TRBD2 on 6 matching bases. This CDR3 is built from 14 residues. Per germline, CDR1 LNHDA and CDR2 SQIVND (reference sequence). V lost 5 bases and J lost 5, with 14 bases in between.